The clone carrying this T cell receptor (beta chain) has a handful of counts. Its antigen remains unidentified. With 5 bases removed from V and 3 bases from J, the gap between germline ends came to 11 bases. The CDR3 length is 12 residues. CDR1 and CDR2 (germline): DFQATT, SNEGSKA (reference sequence). TCRdb itself ran the 5' RACE reads through MiXCR, one entry per CDR3 protein. The data contain about 800,000 distinct CDR3 sequences, roughly 10% of them seen just once; the ten biggest clones take up more than 0.5%. The sample originates from a study of CD8 T cells in ankylosing spondylitis. Notes on the study in general: Several highly homologous variants made up a TCR beta motif, and this motif appeared characteristic of ankylosing spondylitis blood.

What was sequenced was blood, either unsorted or a sorted T cell fraction (not recorded which). The receptor was derived from a male donor with ankylosing spondylitis. The chain has TRBV20-1 and TRBJ2-7, with D possibly TRBD2 on 6 matching bases. DNA for the CDR3: TGCAGTGCTGGGGGGACGGTCTACGAGCAGTACTTC. Its protein product is CSAGGTVYEQYF.